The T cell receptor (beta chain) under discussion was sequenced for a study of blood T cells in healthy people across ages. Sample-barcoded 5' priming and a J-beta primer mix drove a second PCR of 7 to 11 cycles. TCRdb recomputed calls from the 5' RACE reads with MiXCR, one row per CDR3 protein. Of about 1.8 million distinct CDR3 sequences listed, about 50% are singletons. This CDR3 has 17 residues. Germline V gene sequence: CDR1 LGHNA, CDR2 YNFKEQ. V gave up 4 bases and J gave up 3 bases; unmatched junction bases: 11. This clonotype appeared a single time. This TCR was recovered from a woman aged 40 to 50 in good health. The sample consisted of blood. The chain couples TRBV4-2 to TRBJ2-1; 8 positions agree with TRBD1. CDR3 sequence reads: CASSPQGQGHFYNEQFF. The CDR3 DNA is TGTGCCAGCAGCCCCCAAGGACAGGGTCACTTCTACAATGAGCAGTTCTTC.